This T cell receptor (beta chain) was found in a study of blood T cell repertoires in COVID-19. Looking at the study overall: Material from acute and convalescent COVID-19 was sourced from the United States, Italy and Spain. T cells, B-cell-depleted T cells, or PBMCs supplied cDNA or gDNA.

The CDR3 is 15 amino acids. From germline, CDR1 is MNHEY and CDR2 SMNVEV (reference sequence). V lost 4 bases and J lost 2, with 15 bases in between. Authors' methods: For nucleated cells, counts were estimated from reference gene primer amplification. The assay was immunoSEQ multiplex PCR, and TCRdb's table has in-frame clones only and misses some. The D gene and trimming were derived from the DNA, and the V and J assignments and clone size from that table. The sample shows roughly 120,000 clones, around 80% of them seen only once. This chain uses TRBV27 with TRBJ2-7; maybe TRBD2 (6 bases). This receptor was taken from a human donor in a cohort sampled during active or convalescent COVID-19. Sequencing was performed on peripheral blood. CDR3 sequence reads: CASSSPGLPPYEQYF. The CDR3 nucleotides read TGTGCCAGCAGTTCACCGGGACTGCCCCCCTACGAGCAGTACTTC.